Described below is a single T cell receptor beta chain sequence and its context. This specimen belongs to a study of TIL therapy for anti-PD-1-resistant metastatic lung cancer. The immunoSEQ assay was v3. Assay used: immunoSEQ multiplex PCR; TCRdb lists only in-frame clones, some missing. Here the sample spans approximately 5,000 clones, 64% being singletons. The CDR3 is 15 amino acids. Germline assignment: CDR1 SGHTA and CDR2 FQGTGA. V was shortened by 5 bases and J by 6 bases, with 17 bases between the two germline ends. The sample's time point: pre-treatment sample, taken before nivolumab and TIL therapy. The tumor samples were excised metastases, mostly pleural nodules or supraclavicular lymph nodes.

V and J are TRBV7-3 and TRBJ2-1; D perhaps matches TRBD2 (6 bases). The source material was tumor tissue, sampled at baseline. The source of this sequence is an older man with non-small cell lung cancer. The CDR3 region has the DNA TGTGCCAGCAGCCTTTTTCCCGCGGAGGGCAATGAGCAGTTCTTC. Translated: CASSLFPAEGNEQFF.